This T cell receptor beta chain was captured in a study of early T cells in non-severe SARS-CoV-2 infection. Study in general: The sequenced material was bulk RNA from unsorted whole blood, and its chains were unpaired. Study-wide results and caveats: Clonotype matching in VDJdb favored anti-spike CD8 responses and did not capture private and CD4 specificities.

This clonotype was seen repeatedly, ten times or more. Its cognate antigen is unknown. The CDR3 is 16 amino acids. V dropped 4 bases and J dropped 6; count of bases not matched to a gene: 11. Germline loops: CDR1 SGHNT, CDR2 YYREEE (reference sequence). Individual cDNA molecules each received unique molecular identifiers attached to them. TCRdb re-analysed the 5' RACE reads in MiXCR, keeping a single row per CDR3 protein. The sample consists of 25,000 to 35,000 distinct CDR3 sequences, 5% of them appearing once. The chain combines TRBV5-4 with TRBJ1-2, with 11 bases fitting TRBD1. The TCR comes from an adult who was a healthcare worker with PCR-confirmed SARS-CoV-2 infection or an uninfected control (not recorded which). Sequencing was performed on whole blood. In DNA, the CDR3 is TGTGCCAGCAGCCGCCCCGGGACAGGGGGGGGAAATGGCTACACCTTC. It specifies CASSRPGTGGGNGYTF. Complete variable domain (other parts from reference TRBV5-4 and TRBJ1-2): ETGVTQSPTHLIKTRGQQVTLRCSSQSGHNTVSWYQQALGQGPQFIFQYYREEENGRGNFPPRFSGLQFPNYSSELNVNALELDDSALYLCASSRPGTGGGNGYTFGSGTRLTVV.